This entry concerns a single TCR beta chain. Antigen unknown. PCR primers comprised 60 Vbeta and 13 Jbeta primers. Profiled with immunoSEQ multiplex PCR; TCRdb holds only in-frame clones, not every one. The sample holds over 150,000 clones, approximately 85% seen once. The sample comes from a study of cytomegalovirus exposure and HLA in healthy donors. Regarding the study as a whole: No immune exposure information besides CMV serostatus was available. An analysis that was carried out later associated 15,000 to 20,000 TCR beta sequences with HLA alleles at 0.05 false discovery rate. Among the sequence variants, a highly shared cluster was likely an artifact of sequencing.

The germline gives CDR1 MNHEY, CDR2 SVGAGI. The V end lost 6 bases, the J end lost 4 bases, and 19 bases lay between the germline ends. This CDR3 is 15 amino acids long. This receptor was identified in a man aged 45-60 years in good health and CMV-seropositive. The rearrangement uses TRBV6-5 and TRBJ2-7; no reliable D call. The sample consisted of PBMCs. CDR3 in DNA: TGTGCCAGCAGCCTACGTCTCTCCGCCGATTACGAGCAGTACTTC. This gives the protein CASSLRLSADYEQYF.